This T cell receptor (beta chain) was documented in a study of T cell responses to AZD1222 COVID-19 vaccine. General observations from the study: Dominant at 160-218 and 743-854, vaccine-associated CD4 TCRs also spanned spike.

Produced via immunoSEQ multiplex PCR; TCRdb's table is partial and in-frame only. The sample lists about 120,000 clones; just over 85% were seen once. Trimming took 5 bases from V and 3 from J, leaving 11 bases between them. Germline CDR1 reads SGHTA; CDR2 reads FQGTGA. The CDR3 length is 13 residues. This clone showed up just once. Its target is not known. The TCR comes from an adult who received the AZD1222 COVID-19 vaccine. The chain combines TRBV7-3 with TRBJ2-7; tentative D call: TRBD2 (6 bases). The specimen was peripheral blood, collected 28 days after the second AZD1222 dose. The CDR3 DNA reads TGTGCCAGCAGCCCCGGGGGAATCTACGAGCAGTACTTC. It specifies CASSPGGIYEQYF.